The 16 T cell receptor beta chains below come from one sample, sequenced in a study of early T cells in non-severe SARS-CoV-2 infection. Each CDR3 protein is one row after TCRdb ran MiXCR on the 5' RACE reads. The sample holds around 79,000 distinct CDR3 sequences, approximately 10% seen once. The sequences come from whole blood, collected at baseline. These receptor sequences come from an adult who was a healthcare worker with PCR-confirmed SARS-CoV-2 infection or an uninfected control (not recorded which).

This clonotype occurred a few times. This chain connects TRBV4-2 to TRBJ2-3, with TRBD1 matching over 9 bases. The CDR3 is made up of 15 amino acids. The J segment lost 2 bases and the V segment lost 1 base, leaving 1 base of the junction unmatched. Germline CDR1 LGHNA, CDR2 YNFKEQ. In nucleotides, the CDR3 is TGTGCCAGCAGCCAAGGGACAGGGGACACAGATACGCAGTATTTT. Translated, it gives CASSQGTGDTDTQYF.

The gene calls are TRBV5-1 and TRBJ2-7, with D unclear. Germline lookup yields CDR1 SGHRS and CDR2 YFSETQ. V was shortened by 5 bases and J by 2 bases, with 14 bases between the two germline ends. CDR3 length equals 14 residues. CDR3 region: CASRVIGETYEQYF. The CDR3, as DNA: TGCGCCAGCAGAGTGATAGGCGAGACCTACGAGCAGTACTTC.

This clonotype was detected ten times or more. The genes are TRBV7-2 and TRBJ2-1, with 10 nucleotides matching TRBD2. Germline trimming cut 6 bases from V and 1 base from J; bases unmatched to any gene: 3. This CDR3 has 15 residues. Per the germline V gene, CDR1 is SGHTA and CDR2 is FQGNSA. CDR3 DNA: TGTGCCAGCAGGAGGACTAGCGGATCCTACAATGAGCAGTTCTTC. Amino acids: CASRRTSGSYNEQFF. Full variable domain (rest looked up from reference TRBV7-2 and TRBJ2-1): GAGVSQSPSNKVTEKGKDVELRCDPISGHTALYWYRQSLGQGLEFLIYFQGNSAPDKSGLPSDRFSAERTGGSVSTLTIQRTQQEDSAVYLCASRRTSGSYNEQFFGPGTRLTVL.

This clonotype was detected only a few times. V usage is TRBV4-2 and J usage is TRBJ1-2; 8 bases map to TRBD1. Germline CDR1 and CDR2: LGHNA and YNFKEQ. This CDR3 contains 13 residues. The V segment lost 1 base and the J segment 9 bases; nucleotides outside the gene matches: 4. CDR3 residues: CASSQGRGLSYTF. DNA for the CDR3: TGTGCCAGCAGCCAAGGCAGGGGGCTGAGCTACACCTTC.

The chain links TRBV7-3 to TRBJ1-6; D is perhaps TRBD1 (5 bases). V lost 3 bases and J 4 bases, leaving 13 bases between the germline ends. This CDR3 has 16 residues. The germline V gene has CDR1 SGHTA and CDR2 FQGTGA. CDR3 in amino acids: CASSLQGPKYNSPLHF. As DNA, the CDR3 is TGTGCCAGCAGCTTGCAGGGCCCCAAATATAATTCACCCCTCCACTTT.

At least ten counts were recorded for this clonotype. The V call is TRBV5-1, the J call TRBJ2-3, with TRBD2 identical over 13 bases. CDR1 and CDR2 (germline): SGHRS, YFSETQ. The trim removed 2 bases at V and 1 base at J, leaving 10 bases unmatched. The CDR3 is 19 residues long. The CDR3 here is CASSLQTSGGNTRTDTQYF. In DNA, the CDR3 is TGCGCCAGCAGCTTACAGACTAGCGGGGGGAATACCCGCACAGATACGCAGTATTTT.

A few counts support this clonotype. The chain combines TRBV10-3 with TRBJ2-3; TRBD1 or TRBD2 may be the D gene (6 bases each). The CDR3 runs 15 residues. V lost 9 bases and J 2 bases, leaving 18 bases between the germline ends. Germline CDR1 ENHRY, CDR2 SYGVKD. The CDR3 DNA sequence: TGTGCCATACTCAATCCGGGGGCCTCCACAGATACGCAGTATTTT. As protein: CAILNPGASTDTQYF.

The chain has TRBV25-1 and TRBJ2-7; TRBD1 matches at 11 bases. The V gene end was trimmed by 3 bases and the J gene end by 3 bases; junction bases not matched to a gene: 1. This CDR3 is built from 14 residues. Germline assignment: CDR1 MGHDK and CDR2 SYGVNS. The CDR3 DNA sequence: TGTGCCAGCAGTGATGGGACAGGGGGCTACGAGCAGTACTTC. Translated: CASSDGTGGYEQYF.

This clonotype was counted ten times or more. This sequence joins TRBV20-1 and TRBJ1-4; no firm D call. From germline, CDR1 is DFQATT and CDR2 SNEGSKA (reference sequence). The CDR3 has 8 residues. Trimming removed 6 bases from V and 13 bases from J, with 6 bases in between. This CDR3 is CSAGRLFF. As DNA, the CDR3 is TGCAGTGCAGGACGACTGTTTTTT.

The rearrangement links TRBV6-1 to TRBJ2-3; TRBD2 is a possible D gene (5 bases). Germline V gives CDR1 MNHNS, CDR2 SASEGT. This CDR3 is built from 15 residues. The V end lost 5 bases, the J end lost 5 bases, and 17 bases lay between the germline ends. The CDR3 is CASSRVGTRGDTQYF. CDR3 nucleotide sequence: TGTGCCAGCAGTAGGGTAGGCACACGGGGAGATACGCAGTATTTT.

This clonotype has more than one count but fewer than ten. V gene TRBV10-2 combines with J gene TRBJ1-2; D gene unclear. The CDR3 totals 14 residues. Germline V gene data show CDR1 as WSHSY and CDR2 as SAAADI. V lost 7 bases to trimming and J lost 7 bases, with 19 bases between them. The CDR3, as DNA: TGCGCCAGCACTCAAAGGGTTGAGGCTCGTGGCTACACCTTC. Translating it yields CASTQRVEARGYTF.

This clonotype was counted many times. The rearrangement joins TRBV30 to TRBJ2-3, with TRBD2 as a possible D gene (5 bases). This CDR3 region has 15 residues. V lost 2 bases to trimming and J lost 6 bases, with 18 bases between them. Germline values: CDR1 GTSNPN, CDR2 SVGIG (reference sequence). This CDR3 reads CAWSRWGELGDTQYF. In DNA form, the CDR3 reads TGTGCCTGGAGTAGGTGGGGAGAGTTGGGCGATACGCAGTATTTT.

This clonotype was found many times. The chain links TRBV10-1 to TRBJ1-5; D gene ambiguous. V dropped 3 bases and J dropped 1 base, with 7 bases sitting between them. The germline gives CDR1 WNHNN, CDR2 SYGVQD (reference sequence). CDR3 size: 14 residues. In nucleotides, the CDR3 is TGCGCCAGCAGTGACGAGGGCAGCAATCAGCCCCAGCATTTT. It translates to CASSDEGSNQPQHF.

This clonotype appeared a few times. The CDR3 region has the DNA TGTGCCAGCAGCCAAGCGACAGGGGCGCTCTATGGCTACACCTTC. Its translation: CASSQATGALYGYTF. The chain has TRBV14 and TRBJ1-2; 8 positions match TRBD1. In germline, CDR1 is SGHDN, CDR2 FVKESK. J was trimmed by 4 bases and V by 1 base; bases with no gene match: 5. The CDR3 is made up of 15 amino acids.

This clonotype was detected ten times or more. This chain joins TRBV13 and TRBJ1-1; 7 nucleotides agree with TRBD1. V was pared by 3 bases and J by 7 bases, with 2 bases of the junction left unmatched. From germline, CDR1 is PRHDT and CDR2 FYEKMQ (reference sequence). CDR3 length: 12 residues. The CDR3 DNA follows: TGTGCCAGCAGCTTCAGACAGGGTGAAGCTTTCTTT. This translates into CASSFRQGEAFF.

This clonotype came up a few times. The chain joins TRBV5-1 to TRBJ1-1; a possible D gene is TRBD1 (5 bases). From germline, CDR1 is SGHRS and CDR2 YFSETQ. The CDR3 runs to 15 residues. Trimming left V 1 base short and J 1 base short, with 11 bases between. The CDR3 DNA reads as TGCGCCAGCAGCTTGTCAGGGTGGAAGAACACTGAAGCTTTCTTT. It yields the protein CASSLSGWKNTEAFF.